This TCR beta chain was recovered during a study of CD8+ T cells in alopecia areata. V lost 6 bases, J lost 3 bases, and 20 bases lay in between. This CDR3 spans 16 amino acids. Germline CDR1 is LNHDA and CDR2 is SQIVND (reference sequence). Described treatment: oral pan-JAK inhibitor, 5-10 mg twice daily. Sequencing used cDNA as its template, made by extracting RNA and reverse transcribing it. Repertoires were generated with immunoSEQ multiplex PCR, while TCRdb's copy carries only in-frame clones and drops some. The data contain about 120,000 clones, around 50% of them seen just once; the ten biggest clones take up less than 15%.

This sequence joins TRBV19 and TRBJ1-2, with D maybe TRBD1 (5 bases). The source of this sequence is a human donor with alopecia areata. The sample here was CD8+ T cells sorted from blood, taken at week 24, from a patient treated with tofacitinib. The CDR3 protein is CASREVPTGQYYGYTF. The CDR3 region has the DNA TGTGCCAGTAGAGAGGTTCCCACAGGACAATACTATGGCTACACCTTC.